The 4 T cell receptor beta chains below were found in one sample sequenced in a study of CD8+CD57+ T cells in acquired aplastic anemia. Genomic DNA acted as the template from which TCR beta VDJ combination and CDR3 sequence profiling were carried out. TCRdb redid the calling of the reads with MiXCR, one entry per CDR3 protein. Found here are some 130,000 distinct CDR3 sequences, more than 35% of them singletons; the top ten hold 8.4%. The sample consisted of sorted CD4+, CD8+, or CD8+CD57+ T cells (not recorded which) from PBMCs. The receptors stem from a human donor in good health, serving as a control.

As regards this clonotype: This CDR3 is missing its conserved last phenylalanine or tryptophan, likely due to a read error. The limits of the CDR3 on the DNA are not certain, so only TCRdb's listed CDR3 is given. This chain uses TRBV5-1 with TRBJ2-7; TRBD1 is taken as the D call from the table, unchecked against the DNA. Termini included, the CDR3 measures 8 amino acids. Germline CDR1 SGHRS, CDR2 YFSETQ. CDR3 amino acids: CASSLGTG.

This chain uses TRBV7-2 with TRBJ1-6; D unclear. The V and J ends lost 0 bases and 7 bases respectively, with 10 bases between them. The CDR3 contains 15 residues. CDR1 is SGHTA and CDR2 is FQGNSA in the germline V gene. In DNA, the CDR3 is TGTGCCAGCAGCTTAGCGATAGGCACCAATTCACCCCTCCACTTT. Amino acid sequence: CASSLAIGTNSPLHF.

This clonotype was found many times. The V and J genes are TRBV10-1 and TRBJ2-2; D is ambiguous. Trimming removed 2 bases at V and 9 bases at J, with 7 bases between. The CDR3 contains 12 residues. Per germline, CDR1 WNHNN and CDR2 SYGVQD (reference sequence). The CDR3 loop is CASSEGYRELFF. The DNA of the CDR3 is TGCGCCAGCAGTGAGGGCTACCGGGAGCTGTTTTTT.

Many counts were recorded for this clonotype. This chain uses TRBV20-1 with TRBJ2-3; the D gene is possibly TRBD2 (5 bases). Germline V gene sequence: CDR1 DFQATT, CDR2 SNEGSKA (reference sequence). The CDR3 spans 14 residues. Trimming removed 6 bases at V and 0 bases at J, with 13 bases between. CDR3 loop: CSAPGSPSTDTQYF. DNA for the CDR3: TGCAGTGCCCCGGGGTCCCCTAGCACAGATACGCAGTATTTT.